The rows below give T cell receptor beta chains drawn from one sample of a study of T cells in Graves' hyperthyroidism and ophthalmopathy. TCRdb analysed the multiplex PCR reads with MiXCR anew, one entry per CDR3 protein. The sample lists 400,000 to 550,000 distinct CDR3 sequences, about 24% seen once, with approximately 10% in the top ten. Input material: blood. The receptors stem from a woman in her 30s with Graves' ophthalmopathy. The CDR3 runs from the conserved cysteine through the conserved F or W. The D gene is left open where the match is weak. Clone size appears in some rows only: once, few, many, or a class for an expanded clone.

j_call v_call clone_size d_call cdr3_aa cdr3_nt
TRBJ1-2 TRBV24-1 many . CATSEEPRNYGYTF TGTGCCACCAGTGAGGAACCAAGGAACTATGGCTACACCTTC
TRBJ1-1 TRBV18 many TRBD1 CASSPPGQGISYTEAFF TGTGCCAGCTCACCACCGGGACAGGGTATAAGCTACACTGAAGCTTTCTTT
TRBJ1-5 TRBV6-1 . TRBD1 CASNPGQGRQPQHF TGTGCCAGCAACCCGGGACAGGGGCGTCAGCCCCAGCATTTT
TRBJ1-5 TRBV6-5 many . CASSYSFGSNQPQHF TGTGCCAGCAGTTACTCCTTTGGTAGCAATCAGCCCCAGCATTTT
TRBJ1-5 TRBV6-2/TRBV6-3 many . CASSYSAKTGGSGQPQHF TGTGCCAGCAGTTACTCGGCGAAAACTGGGGGGTCGGGGCAGCCCCAGCATTTT
TRBJ2-7 TRBV12-3/TRBV12-4 few . CASSQIAEQYF TGTGCCAGCAGCCAAATAGCCGAGCAGTACTTC
TRBJ2-2 TRBV27 many . CASRGLEVGELFF TGTGCCAGCAGAGGGCTGGAGGTGGGGGAGCTGTTTTTT
TRBJ1-2 TRBV28 few . CASSWELRGYTF TGTGCCAGCTCATGGGAACTGAGGGGCTACACCTTC
TRBJ2-7 TRBV18 . TRBD1 CASSLTGGNHEQYF TGTGCCAGCTCACTCACAGGGGGGAACCACGAGCAGTACTTC
TRBJ1-5 TRBV6-2/TRBV6-3 many TRBD1 CASSYRTGGPHQPQHF TGTGCCAGCAGTTACCGGACAGGGGGCCCCCATCAGCCCCAGCATTTT
TRBJ2-3 TRBV5-1 . TRBD2 CASSSHSTSGTDTQYF TGCGCCAGCAGCAGCCACTCGACTAGCGGCACAGATACGCAGTATTTT
TRBJ2-7 TRBV6-5 many . CASSSLQGEQYF TGTGCCAGCAGTTCTTTGCAGGGCGAGCAGTACTTC
TRBJ2-6 TRBV20-1 many . CSAPDSSGANVLTF TGCAGTGCTCCCGACAGCTCTGGGGCCAACGTCCTGACTTTC
TRBJ2-5 TRBV20-1 many TRBD2 CSASGGAGVVGQETQYF TGCAGTGCCAGCGGGGGGGCCGGAGTTGTGGGGCAAGAGACCCAGTACTTC
TRBJ1-5 TRBV6-1 once . CASSAQGYNQPQHF TGTGCCAGCAGTGCACAGGGTTACAATCAGCCCCAGCATTTT